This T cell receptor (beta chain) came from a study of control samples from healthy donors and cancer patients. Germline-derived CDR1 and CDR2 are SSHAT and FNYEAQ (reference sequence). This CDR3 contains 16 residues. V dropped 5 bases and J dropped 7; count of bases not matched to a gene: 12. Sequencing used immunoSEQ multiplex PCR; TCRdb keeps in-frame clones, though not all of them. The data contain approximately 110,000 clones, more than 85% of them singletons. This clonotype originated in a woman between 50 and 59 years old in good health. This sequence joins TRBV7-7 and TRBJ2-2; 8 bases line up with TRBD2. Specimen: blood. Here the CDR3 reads CASSPVMAGGVGELFF. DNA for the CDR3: TGTGCCAGCAGCCCAGTTATGGCGGGGGGAGTCGGGGAGCTGTTTTTT.